This is a list of T cell receptor beta chains from one sample in a study of beta chain features in type 1 diabetes. Clones were read by immunoSEQ multiplex PCR, and TCRdb kept only the in-frame ones, dropping some. The table shows under 850,000 clones, with about an eighth occurring only once. The material sequenced was naive CD4+ T cells from blood. The receptors shown here come from a young man with type 1 diabetes. The CDR3 runs from the conserved cysteine through the conserved F or W.

TRBJ2-7 | TRBV5-1 | CASSLFGQGAYEQYF
TRBJ1-1 | TRBV20-1 | CSARGHGEAFF
TRBJ1-5 | TRBV5-1 | CASSPAAGSNQPQHF
TRBJ2-1 | TRBV6-1 | CASSLDRGSYNEQFF
TRBJ2-7 | TRBV28 | CASSREEAGTASYEQYF
TRBJ2-7 | TRBV1 | CTPRFRGTYEQYF
TRBJ1-1 | TRBV5-1 | CASSLTPGSSTEAFF
TRBJ1-1 | TRBV6-5 | CASSHKTEAFF
TRBJ1-5 | TRBV11-2 | CASSLYGPNQPQHF
TRBJ1-6 | TRBV30 | CAWDPPRTGINSPLHF
TRBJ2-5 | TRBV30 | CAWSKSHVQETQYF
TRBJ2-7 | TRBV9 | CASSIHGAGENEQYF
TRBJ2-7 | TRBV6-6 | CASSYSEGTYEQYF
TRBJ1-6 | TRBV5-1 | CASTLSGQTASPLHF
TRBJ2-5 | TRBV29-1 | CSVSDHWAQETQYF
TRBJ1-1 | TRBV19 | CASTPDWSTEAFF
TRBJ1-2 | TRBV13 | CASTHKGGYGYTF
TRBJ2-3 | TRBV6-4 | CASSDSTASTDTQYF
TRBJ2-7 | TRBV5-4 | CASSSRGLAARGEQYF
TRBJ1-1 | TRBV30 | CAWSQGAFEAFF
TRBJ2-5 | TRBV15 | CATSREKSGETQYF
TRBJ1-4 | TRBV6-6 | CASTDRGRTNEKLFF
TRBJ2-7 | TRBV7-9 | CASRHQGASHEQYF
TRBJ2-3 | TRBV4-1 | CASSQDVRYTDTQYF
TRBJ1-5 | TRBV28 | CASIIGSQGDQPQHF
TRBJ1-2 | TRBV25-1 | CASSESVNYGYTF
TRBJ2-5 | TRBV9 | CASSVEGELWGTQYF
NA | TRBV29-1 | CSGGDSSYEQYF
TRBJ2-1 | TRBV5-4 | CASSLGPLVNEQFF
TRBJ1-2 | TRBV27 | CASSLTRGHGYTF
TRBJ2-4 | TRBV4-1 | CASSQDYPAGFSFGAKNIQYF
TRBJ1-2 | TRBV6-5 | CASSYGSGVDTYGYTF
TRBJ1-4 | TRBV27 | CASSPLWRVGTNEKLFF
TRBJ2-7 | TRBV7-2 | CASSLGIQGAHEQYF
TRBJ2-1 | TRBV6-5 | CASGFQGSGEQFF
TRBJ2-2 | TRBV9 | CASSVGVVTNTGELFF
TRBJ2-2 | TRBV10-3 | CAIHGGASVTGELFF
TRBJ2-1 | TRBV5-1 | CASNRLAGINEQFF
TRBJ1-1 | TRBV4-2 | CASSQGEVNTEAFF
TRBJ1-1 | TRBV29-1 | CSVRGTEAFF
TRBJ2-1 | TRBV27 | CASTSPGGLTEQFF
TRBJ1-5 | TRBV9 | CASSVSGGPNQPQHF
TRBJ2-3 | TRBV5-1 | CASRQVLTDTQYF
TRBJ1-6 | TRBV28 | CASGLQSSYNSPLHF
TRBJ1-6 | TRBV9 | CASSVTEGNSPLHF